One TCR beta chain is described in this entry. Trimming shortened V by 6 bases and J by 5 bases, and 8 bases separated the two germline ends. The CDR3 covers 12 residues. Germline loops: CDR1 LGHDT, CDR2 YNNKEL (reference sequence). This sample was taken from a study of blood T cell repertoires in COVID-19. Libraries were prepared by immunoSEQ multiplex PCR; TCRdb keeps only in-frame clonotypes and omits some of them. There are approximately 110,000 clones in the sample; 81% occur only once, and roughly two fifths lies in the top ten. The source material was peripheral blood. V is TRBV3-1 (or the pseudogene TRBV3-2) and J is TRBJ2-1; no clear D. This receptor was obtained from an elderly man with acute or convalescent COVID-19. The CDR3 reads CASRLLNNEQFF. In DNA form, the CDR3 reads TGTGCCAGCAGACTTCTTAACAATGAGCAGTTCTTC.